The source of this T cell receptor (beta chain) is a study of T cell responses to AZD1222 COVID-19 vaccine. This CDR3 is 12 amino acids long. The ends were cut back, 6 bases at V and 3 bases at J, with 8 bases in the middle. In germline, CDR1 is KGHSH, CDR2 LQKENI. Study-wide results and caveats: Mapped onto spike, vaccine-associated CD4 TCRs spanned it and were dominant at 160-218 and 743-854. Baseline testing showed seropositivity in only six AZD1222 recipients.

Assay: immunoSEQ multiplex PCR; the TCRdb copy retains only in-frame clones and omits some. The table has some 180,000 clones, just under 95% seen once. For this clone: Antigen specificity is unknown.

The origin of this receptor is an adult in good health. J is TRBJ1-2 and V is TRBV18; TRBD1 is a possible D gene (5 bases). The sequencing here drew on peripheral blood, taken on day 0 of AZD1222 vaccination. The CDR3 DNA is TGTGCCAGCTCGGACACGGACTATGGCTACACCTTC. Translating gives CASSDTDYGYTF.